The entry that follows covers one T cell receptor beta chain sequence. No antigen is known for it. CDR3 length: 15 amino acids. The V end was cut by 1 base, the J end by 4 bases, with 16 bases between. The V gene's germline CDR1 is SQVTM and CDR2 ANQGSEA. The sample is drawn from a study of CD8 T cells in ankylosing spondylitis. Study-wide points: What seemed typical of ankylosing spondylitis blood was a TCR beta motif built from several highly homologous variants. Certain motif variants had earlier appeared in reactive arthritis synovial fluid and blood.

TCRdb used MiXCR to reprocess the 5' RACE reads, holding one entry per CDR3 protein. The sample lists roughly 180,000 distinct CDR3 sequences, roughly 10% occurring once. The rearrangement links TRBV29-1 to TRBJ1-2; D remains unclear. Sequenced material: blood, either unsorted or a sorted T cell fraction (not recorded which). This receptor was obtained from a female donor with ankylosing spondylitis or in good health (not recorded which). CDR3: CSVEGEPTEGYGYTF. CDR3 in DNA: TGCAGCGTTGAAGGAGAACCAACCGAGGGCTATGGCTACACCTTC.